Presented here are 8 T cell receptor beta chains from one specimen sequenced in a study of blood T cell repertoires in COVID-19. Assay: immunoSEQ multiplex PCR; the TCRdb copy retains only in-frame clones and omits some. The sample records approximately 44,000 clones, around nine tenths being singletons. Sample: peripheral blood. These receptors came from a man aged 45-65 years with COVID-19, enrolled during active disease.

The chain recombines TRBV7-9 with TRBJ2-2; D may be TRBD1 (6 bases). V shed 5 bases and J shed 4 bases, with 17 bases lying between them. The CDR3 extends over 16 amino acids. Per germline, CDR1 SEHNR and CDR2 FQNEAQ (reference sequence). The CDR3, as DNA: TGTGCCAGCAGCCCGGTACAGGGATGGGGCACCGGGGAGCTGTTTTTT. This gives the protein CASSPVQGWGTGELFF.

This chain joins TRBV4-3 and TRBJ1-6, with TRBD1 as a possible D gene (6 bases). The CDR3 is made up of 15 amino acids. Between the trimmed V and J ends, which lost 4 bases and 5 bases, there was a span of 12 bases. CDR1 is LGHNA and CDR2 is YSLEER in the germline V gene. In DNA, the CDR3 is TGCGCCAGCAGCCTCCATACAGGGAATAATTCACCCCTCCACTTT. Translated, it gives CASSLHTGNNSPLHF.

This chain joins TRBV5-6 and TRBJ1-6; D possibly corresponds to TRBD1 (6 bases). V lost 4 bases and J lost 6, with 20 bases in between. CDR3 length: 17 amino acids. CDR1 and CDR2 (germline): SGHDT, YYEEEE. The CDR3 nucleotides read TGTGCCAGCAGCCCCCAATGGGGACACGATGGTAATTCACCCCTCCACTTT. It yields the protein CASSPQWGHDGNSPLHF.

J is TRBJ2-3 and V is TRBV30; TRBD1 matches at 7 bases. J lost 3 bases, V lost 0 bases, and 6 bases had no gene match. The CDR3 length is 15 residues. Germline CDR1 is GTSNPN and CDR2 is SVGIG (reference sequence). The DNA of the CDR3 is TGTGCCTGGAGTGTATTGCAGGGGGTAACAGATACGCAGTATTTT. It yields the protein CAWSVLQGVTDTQYF.

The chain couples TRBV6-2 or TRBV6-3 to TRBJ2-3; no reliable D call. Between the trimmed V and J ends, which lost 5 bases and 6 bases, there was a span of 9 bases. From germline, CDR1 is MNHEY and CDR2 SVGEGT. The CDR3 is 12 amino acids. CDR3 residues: CASSVESDTQYF. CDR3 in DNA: TGTGCCAGCAGTGTCGAGTCGGATACGCAGTATTTT.

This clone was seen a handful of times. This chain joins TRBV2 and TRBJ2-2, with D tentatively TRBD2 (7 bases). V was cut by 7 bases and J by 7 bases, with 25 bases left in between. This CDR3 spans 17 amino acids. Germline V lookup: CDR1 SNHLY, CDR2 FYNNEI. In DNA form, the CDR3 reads TGTGCCAGCATGGGGGCCAAAATAGCGGGCGTCGGCGGGGAGCTGTTTTTT. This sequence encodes CASMGAKIAGVGGELFF.

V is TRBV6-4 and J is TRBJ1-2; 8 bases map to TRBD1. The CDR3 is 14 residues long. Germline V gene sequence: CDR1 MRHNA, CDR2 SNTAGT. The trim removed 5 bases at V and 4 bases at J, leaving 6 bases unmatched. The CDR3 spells CASSMTTGAYGYTF. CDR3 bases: TGTGCCAGCAGTATGACGACAGGGGCCTATGGCTACACCTTC.

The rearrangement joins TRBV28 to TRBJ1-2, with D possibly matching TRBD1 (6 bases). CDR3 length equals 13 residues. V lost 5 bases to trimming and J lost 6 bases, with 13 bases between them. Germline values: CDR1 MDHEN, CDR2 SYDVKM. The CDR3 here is CASSLTGIHGYTF. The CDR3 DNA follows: TGTGCCAGCAGTCTTACAGGGATTCATGGCTACACCTTC.